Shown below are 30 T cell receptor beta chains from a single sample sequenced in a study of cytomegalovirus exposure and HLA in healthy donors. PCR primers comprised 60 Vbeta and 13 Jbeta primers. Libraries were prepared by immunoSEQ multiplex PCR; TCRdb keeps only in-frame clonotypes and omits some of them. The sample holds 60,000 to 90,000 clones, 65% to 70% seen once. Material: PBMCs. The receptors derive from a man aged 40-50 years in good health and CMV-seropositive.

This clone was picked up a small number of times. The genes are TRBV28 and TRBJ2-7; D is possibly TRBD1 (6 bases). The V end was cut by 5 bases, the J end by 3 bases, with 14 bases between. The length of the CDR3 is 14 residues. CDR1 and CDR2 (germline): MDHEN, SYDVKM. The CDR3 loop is CASSPPRGGYEQYF. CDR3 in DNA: TGTGCCAGCAGTCCCCCCCGAGGGGGCTACGAGCAGTACTTC.

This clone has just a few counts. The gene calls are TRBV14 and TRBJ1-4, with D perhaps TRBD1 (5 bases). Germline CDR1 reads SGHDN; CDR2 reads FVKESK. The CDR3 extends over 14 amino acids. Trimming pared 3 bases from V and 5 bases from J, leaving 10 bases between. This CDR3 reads CASSHGALNEKLFF. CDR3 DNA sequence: TGTGCCAGCAGCCATGGGGCCCTGAATGAAAAACTGTTTTTT. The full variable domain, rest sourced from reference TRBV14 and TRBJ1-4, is EAGVTQFPSHSVIEKGQTVTLRCDPISGHDNLYWYRRVMGKEIKFLLHFVKESKQDESGMPNNRFLAERTGGTYSTLKVQPAELEDSGVYFCASSHGALNEKLFFGSGTQLSVL.

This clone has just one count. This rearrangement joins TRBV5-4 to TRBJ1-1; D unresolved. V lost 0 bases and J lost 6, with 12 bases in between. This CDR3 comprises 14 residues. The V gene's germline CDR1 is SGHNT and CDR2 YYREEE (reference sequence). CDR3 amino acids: CASSLASAVAEAFF. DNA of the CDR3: TGTGCCAGCAGCTTGGCCAGTGCCGTTGCTGAAGCTTTCTTT.

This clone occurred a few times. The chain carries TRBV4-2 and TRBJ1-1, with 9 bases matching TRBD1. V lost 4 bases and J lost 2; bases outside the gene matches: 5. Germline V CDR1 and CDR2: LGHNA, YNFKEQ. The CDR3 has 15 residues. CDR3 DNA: TGTGCCAGCAGCCCCTTACAGGGGGCAAACACTGAAGCTTTCTTT. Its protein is CASSPLQGANTEAFF.

CDR3 loop: CAWSIGASGGQETQYF. The CDR3 nucleotides are TGTGCCTGGAGTATAGGAGCCTCGGGGGGCCAAGAGACCCAGTACTTC. The chain links TRBV30 to TRBJ2-5; 7 bases are a match to TRBD2. The trim removed 2 bases at V and 1 base at J, leaving 10 bases unmatched. Germline values: CDR1 GTSNPN, CDR2 SVGIG (reference sequence). This CDR3 spans 16 amino acids.

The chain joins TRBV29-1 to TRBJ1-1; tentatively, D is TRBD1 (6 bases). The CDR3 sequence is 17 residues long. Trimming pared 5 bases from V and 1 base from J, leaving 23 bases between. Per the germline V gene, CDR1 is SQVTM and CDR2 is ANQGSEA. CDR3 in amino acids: CSVRTAGQKGENTEAFF. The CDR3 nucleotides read TGCAGCGTTCGCACTGCAGGACAGAAAGGAGAGAACACTGAAGCTTTCTTT.

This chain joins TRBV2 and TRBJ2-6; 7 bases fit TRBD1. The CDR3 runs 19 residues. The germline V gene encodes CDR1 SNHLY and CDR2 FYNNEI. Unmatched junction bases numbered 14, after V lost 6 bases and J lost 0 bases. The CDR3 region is CASRDLQGRRSSGANVLTF. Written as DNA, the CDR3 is TGTGCCAGCAGAGATTTACAGGGGCGGAGAAGCTCTGGGGCCAACGTCCTGACTTTC. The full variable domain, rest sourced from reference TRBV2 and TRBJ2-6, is EPEVTQTPSHQVTQMGQEVILRCVPISNHLYFYWYRQILGQKVEFLVSFYNNEISEKSEIFDDQFSVERPDGSNFTLKIRSTKLEDSAMYFCASRDLQGRRSSGANVLTFGAGSRLTVL.

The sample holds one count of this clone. The CDR3: CASSEGQGDGELFF. The CDR3 nucleotides read TGTGCCAGCAGCGAGGGACAGGGGGACGGGGAGCTGTTTTTT. The rearrangement links TRBV11-3 to TRBJ2-2; TRBD1 aligns across 11 bases. V lost 5 bases to trimming and J lost 7 bases; unmatched junction nucleotides: 3. The CDR3 is 14 residues long. Germline CDR1 SGHNT, CDR2 YENEEA.

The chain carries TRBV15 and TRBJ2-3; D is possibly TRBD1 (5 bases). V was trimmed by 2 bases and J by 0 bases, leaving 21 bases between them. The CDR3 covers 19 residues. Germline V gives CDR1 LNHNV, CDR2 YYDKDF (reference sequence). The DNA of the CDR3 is TGTGCCACCAGCAGATCAAGAGACAGAACCCTATTAAGCACAGATACGCAGTATTTT. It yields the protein CATSRSRDRTLLSTDTQYF.

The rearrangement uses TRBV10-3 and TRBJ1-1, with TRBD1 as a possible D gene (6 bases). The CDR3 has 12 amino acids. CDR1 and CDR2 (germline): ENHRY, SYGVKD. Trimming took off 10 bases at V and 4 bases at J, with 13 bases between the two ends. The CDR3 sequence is CATTGEATEAFF. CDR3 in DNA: TGTGCCACGACAGGAGAGGCCACTGAAGCTTTCTTT.

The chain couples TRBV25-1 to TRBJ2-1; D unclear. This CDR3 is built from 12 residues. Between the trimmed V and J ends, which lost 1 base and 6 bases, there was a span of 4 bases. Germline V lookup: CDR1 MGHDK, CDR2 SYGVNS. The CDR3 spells CASSESRNEQFF. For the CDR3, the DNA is TGTGCCAGCAGTGAATCCCGCAATGAGCAGTTCTTC.

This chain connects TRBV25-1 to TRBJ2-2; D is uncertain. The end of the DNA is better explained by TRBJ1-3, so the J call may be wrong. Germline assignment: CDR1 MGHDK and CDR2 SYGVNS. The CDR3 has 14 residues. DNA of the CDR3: TGTGCCAGCAGGCCCCACAGCTCTGGAAACACCATATATTTT. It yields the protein CASRPHSSGNTIYF.

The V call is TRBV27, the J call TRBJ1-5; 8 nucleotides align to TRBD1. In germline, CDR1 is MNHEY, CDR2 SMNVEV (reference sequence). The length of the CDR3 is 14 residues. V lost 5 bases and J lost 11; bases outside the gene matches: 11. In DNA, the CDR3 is TGTGCCAGCAGTCCAGGGGGCAGGTCAGGGTCCCAGCATTTT. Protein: CASSPGGRSGSQHF.

The CDR3 DNA reads as TGTGCCAGCAGTGCGTCCTCTGGAAACACCATATATTTT. Amino acids: CASSASSGNTIYF. The J gene is TRBJ1-3, the V gene TRBV2; unclear D gene. Trimming stripped 4 bases from V and 0 bases from J, with 4 bases between. The CDR3 is made up of 13 amino acids. CDR1 and CDR2 from the germline V gene are SNHLY and FYNNEI. The complete variable domain, with remaining parts taken from reference TRBV2 and TRBJ1-3, reads EPEVTQTPSHQVTQMGQEVILRCVPISNHLYFYWYRQILGQKVEFLVSFYNNEISEKSEIFDDQFSVERPDGSNFTLKIRSTKLEDSAMYFCASSASSGNTIYFGEGSWLTVV.

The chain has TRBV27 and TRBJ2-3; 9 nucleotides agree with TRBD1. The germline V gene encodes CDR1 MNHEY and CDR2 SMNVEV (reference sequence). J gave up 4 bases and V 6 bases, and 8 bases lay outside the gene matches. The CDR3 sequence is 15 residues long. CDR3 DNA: TGTGCCAGCAGCCGTCGACAGGGGGTTGCAGATACGCAGTATTTT. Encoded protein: CASSRRQGVADTQYF.

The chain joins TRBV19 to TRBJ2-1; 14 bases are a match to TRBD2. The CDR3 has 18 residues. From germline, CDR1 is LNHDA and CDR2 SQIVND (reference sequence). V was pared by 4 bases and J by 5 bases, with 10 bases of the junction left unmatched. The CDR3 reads CASSKWTSGRTYDNEQFF. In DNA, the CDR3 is TGTGCCAGTAGTAAATGGACTAGCGGGAGGACTTACGACAATGAGCAGTTCTTC.

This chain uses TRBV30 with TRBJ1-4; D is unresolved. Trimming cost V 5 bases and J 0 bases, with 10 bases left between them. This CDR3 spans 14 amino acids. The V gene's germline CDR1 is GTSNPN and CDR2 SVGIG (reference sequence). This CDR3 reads CAWGRAATNEKLFF. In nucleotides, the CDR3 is TGTGCCTGGGGGCGCGCTGCAACTAATGAAAAACTGTTTTTT.

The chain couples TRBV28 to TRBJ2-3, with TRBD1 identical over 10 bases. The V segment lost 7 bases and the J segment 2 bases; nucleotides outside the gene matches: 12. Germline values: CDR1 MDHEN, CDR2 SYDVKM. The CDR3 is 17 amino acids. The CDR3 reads CASIPARTGGFTDTQYF. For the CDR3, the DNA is TGTGCCAGCATCCCCGCGCGGACAGGGGGGTTCACAGATACGCAGTATTTT.

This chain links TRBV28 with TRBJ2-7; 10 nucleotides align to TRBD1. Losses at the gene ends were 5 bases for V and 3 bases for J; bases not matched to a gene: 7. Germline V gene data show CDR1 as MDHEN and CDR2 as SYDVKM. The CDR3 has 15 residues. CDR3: CASSETGTGVYEQYF. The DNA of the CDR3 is TGTGCCAGCAGTGAAACCGGGACAGGGGTCTACGAGCAGTACTTC.

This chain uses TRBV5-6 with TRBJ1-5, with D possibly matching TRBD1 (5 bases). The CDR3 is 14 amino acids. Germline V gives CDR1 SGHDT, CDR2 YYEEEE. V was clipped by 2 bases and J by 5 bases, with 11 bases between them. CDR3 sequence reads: CASSFKAGDQPQHF. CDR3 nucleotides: TGTGCCAGCAGCTTCAAAGCGGGGGATCAGCCCCAGCATTTT.

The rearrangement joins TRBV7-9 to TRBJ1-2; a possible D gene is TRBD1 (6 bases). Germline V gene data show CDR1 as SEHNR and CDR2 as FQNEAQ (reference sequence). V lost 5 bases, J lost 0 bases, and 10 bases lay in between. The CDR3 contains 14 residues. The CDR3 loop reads CASSLGATNYGYTF. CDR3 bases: TGTGCCAGCAGCCTGGGGGCCACTAACTATGGCTACACCTTC. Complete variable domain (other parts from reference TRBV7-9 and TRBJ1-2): DTGVSQNPRHKITKRGQNVTFRCDPISEHNRLYWYRQTLGQGPEFLTYFQNEAQLEKSRLLSDRFSAERPKGSFSTLEIQRTEQGDSAMYLCASSLGATNYGYTFGSGTRLTVV.

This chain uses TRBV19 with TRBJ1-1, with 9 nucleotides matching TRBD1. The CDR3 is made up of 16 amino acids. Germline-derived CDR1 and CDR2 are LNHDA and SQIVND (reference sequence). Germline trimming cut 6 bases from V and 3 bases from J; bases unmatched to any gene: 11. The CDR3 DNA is TGTGCCAGTAGCTACGGGACAGGGTATATGCACACTGAAGCTTTCTTT. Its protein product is CASSYGTGYMHTEAFF. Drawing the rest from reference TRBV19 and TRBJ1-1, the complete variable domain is DGGITQSPKYLFRKEGQNVTLSCEQNLNHDAMYWYRQDPGQGLRLIYYSQIVNDFQKGDIAEGYSVSREKKESFPLTVTSAQKNPTAFYLCASSYGTGYMHTEAFFGQGTRLTVV.

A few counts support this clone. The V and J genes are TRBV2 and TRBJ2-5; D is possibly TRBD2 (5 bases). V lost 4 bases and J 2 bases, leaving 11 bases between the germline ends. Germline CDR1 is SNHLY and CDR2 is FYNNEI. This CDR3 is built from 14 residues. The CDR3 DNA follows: TGTGCCAGCAGTGGGAGAACGGGGCAAGAGACCCAGTACTTC. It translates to CASSGRTGQETQYF.

Here the CDR3 DNA reads TGTGCCAGCAGCGCGAGAGGTACAGGGGACACAGATACGCAGTATTTT. The encoded protein is CASSARGTGDTDTQYF. V gene TRBV9 combines with J gene TRBJ2-3; 7 nucleotides agree with TRBD1. Looked up from germline, CDR1 is SGDLS and CDR2 is YYNGEE. Trimming cost V 3 bases and J 2 bases; bases outside gene matches: 9. The CDR3 is made up of 16 amino acids.

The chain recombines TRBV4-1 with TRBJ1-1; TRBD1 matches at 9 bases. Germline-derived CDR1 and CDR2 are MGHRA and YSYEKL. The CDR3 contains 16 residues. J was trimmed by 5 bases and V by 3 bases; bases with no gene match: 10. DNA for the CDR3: TGCGCCAGCAGCCATGATACAGGGGGCTTTGGGACTGAAGCTTTCTTT. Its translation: CASSHDTGGFGTEAFF.

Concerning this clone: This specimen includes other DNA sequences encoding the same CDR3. The CDR3 nucleotides read TGCGCCAGCAGCTTGGAGGCAGGCTCAATCTACGAGCAGTACTTC. Its translation is CASSLEAGSIYEQYF. This chain connects TRBV5-1 to TRBJ2-7; D unresolved. Trimming took off 0 bases at V and 3 bases at J, with 13 bases between the two ends. Germline V lookup: CDR1 SGHRS, CDR2 YFSETQ. This CDR3 is 15 amino acids long.

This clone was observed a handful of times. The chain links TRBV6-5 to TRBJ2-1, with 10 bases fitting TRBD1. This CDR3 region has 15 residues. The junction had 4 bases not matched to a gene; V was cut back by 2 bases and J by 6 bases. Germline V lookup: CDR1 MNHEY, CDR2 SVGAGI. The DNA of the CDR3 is TGTGCCAGCAGTTACCGGGGACAGGGGATCAATGAGCAGTTCTTC. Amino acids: CASSYRGQGINEQFF.

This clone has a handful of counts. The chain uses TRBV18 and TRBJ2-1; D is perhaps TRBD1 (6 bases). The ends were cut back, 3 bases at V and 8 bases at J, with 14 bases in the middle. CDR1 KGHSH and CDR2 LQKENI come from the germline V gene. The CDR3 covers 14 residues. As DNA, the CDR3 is TGTGCCAGCTCACCGGGTCAGGGGTTCGATGAGCAGTTCTTC. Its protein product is CASSPGQGFDEQFF.

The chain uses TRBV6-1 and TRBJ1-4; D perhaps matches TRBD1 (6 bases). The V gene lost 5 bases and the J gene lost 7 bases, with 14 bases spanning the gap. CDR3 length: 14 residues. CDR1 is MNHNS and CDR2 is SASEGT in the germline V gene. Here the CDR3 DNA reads TGTGCCAGCAGTCCCTCGGGGGGCTTTGAAAAACTGTTTTTT. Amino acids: CASSPSGGFEKLFF.

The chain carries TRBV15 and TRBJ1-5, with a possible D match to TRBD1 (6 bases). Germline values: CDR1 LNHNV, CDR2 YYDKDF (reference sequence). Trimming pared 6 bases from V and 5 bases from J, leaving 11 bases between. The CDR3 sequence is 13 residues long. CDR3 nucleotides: TGTGCCACCAGGCACAGGGAAGATCAGCCCCAGCATTTT. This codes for CATRHREDQPQHF.